Sequencing of this T cell receptor beta chain was carried out in a study of T cells in Graves' hyperthyroidism and ophthalmopathy. Study results and caveats: Ophthalmopathy and stable hyperthyroidism were separated by a 13 V-J model.

Germline loops: CDR1 MGHRA, CDR2 YSYEKL. The CDR3 covers 15 residues. The blood sample dates from first hyperthyroidism diagnosis, preceding any ophthalmopathy symptoms. Amplified TCR beta CDR3 regions came from RNA transcripts. Carried out on the TCR CDR3, a first-round RT-PCR used the HTBI primer set. TCRdb reprocessed the multiplex PCR reads with MiXCR, giving one entry per CDR3 protein. The repertoire holds fewer than 45,000 distinct CDR3 sequences, 40% to 55% seen once, with about 6.2% in the top ten. This clonotype was counted ten times or more. What it recognizes is unknown. An end of the junction does not agree with germline; a read error may underlie this.

The V call is TRBV4-1, the J call TRBJ2-1; 8 nucleotides agree with TRBD1. This TCR derives from a woman in her fifties or sixties with Graves' hyperthyroidism that later progressed to Graves' ophthalmopathy. Sequencing was done on a sample of blood. The CDR3 DNA reads TGCACCAGCAGCCGAGGACAGGGACCGGGCAATGAGCAGTTCTTC. Translation gives CTSSRGQGPGNEQFF.